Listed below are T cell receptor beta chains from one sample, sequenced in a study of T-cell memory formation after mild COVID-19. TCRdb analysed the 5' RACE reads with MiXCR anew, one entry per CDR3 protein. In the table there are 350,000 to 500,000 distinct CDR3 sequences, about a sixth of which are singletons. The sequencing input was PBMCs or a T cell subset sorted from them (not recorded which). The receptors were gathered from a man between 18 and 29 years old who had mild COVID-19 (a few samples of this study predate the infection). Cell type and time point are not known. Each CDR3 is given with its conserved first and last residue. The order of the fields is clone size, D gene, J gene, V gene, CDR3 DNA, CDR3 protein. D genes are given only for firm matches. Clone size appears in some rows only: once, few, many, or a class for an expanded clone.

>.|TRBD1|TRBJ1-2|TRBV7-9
TGTGCCAGCAGGGGACAGGGGGCTAACTATGGCTACACCTTC
CASRGQGANYGYTF
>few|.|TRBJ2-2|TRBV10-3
TGTGCCATCAGGGACATGGGGGGAAGGACCGGGGAGCTGTTTTTT
CAIRDMGGRTGELFF
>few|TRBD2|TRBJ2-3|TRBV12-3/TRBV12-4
TGTGCCAGCAGTACCGGGACTAGCGGGGTTCCTAGCACAGATACGCAGTATTTT
CASSTGTSGVPSTDTQYF
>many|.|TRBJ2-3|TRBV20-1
TGCAGTGCTAGAGTACAGGGCACAGATACGCAGTATTTT
CSARVQGTDTQYF
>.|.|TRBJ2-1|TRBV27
TGTGCCAGCAGTACGCAGGGGGGAGCCTACAATGAGCAGTTCTTC
CASSTQGGAYNEQFF
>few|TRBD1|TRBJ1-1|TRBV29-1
TGCAGCGTTTTTCAGGGACAGGGAGCTGAAGCTTTCTTT
CSVFQGQGAEAFF
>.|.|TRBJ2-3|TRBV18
TGTGCCAGCTCACCGAACCGAAACACAGATACGCAGTATTTT
CASSPNRNTDTQYF
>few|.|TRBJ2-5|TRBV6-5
TGTGCCAGCAGTTCCGACATCCAAGAGACCCAGTACTTC
CASSSDIQETQYF
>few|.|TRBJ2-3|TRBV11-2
TGTGCCAGCAGCCCGGCGGTAGGTAGCACAGATACGCAGTATTTT
CASSPAVGSTDTQYF
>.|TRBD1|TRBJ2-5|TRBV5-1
TGCGCCAGCACTCAGGAGACAGGGTACCTTGTGAAGACCCAGTACTTC
CASTQETGYLVKTQYF
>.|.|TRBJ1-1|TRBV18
TGTGCCAGCTCACCACCGGGGGAGGTCACTGAAGCTTTCTTT
CASSPPGEVTEAFF
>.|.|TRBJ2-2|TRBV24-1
TGTGCCAGCTCCAGGTACTCCGGGGAGCTGTTTTTT
CASSRYSGELFF
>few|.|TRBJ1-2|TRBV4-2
TGTGCCAGCAGCCAAGAAGAGAAGGGTGGGTATGGCTACACCTTC
CASSQEEKGGYGYTF
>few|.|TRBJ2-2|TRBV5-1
TGCGCCAGCAGGCCCGGGGATACGAACACCGGGGAGCTGTTTTTT
CASRPGDTNTGELFF
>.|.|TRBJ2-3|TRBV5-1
TGCGCCAGCAGGACGGGAACTAGCACAGATACGCAGTATTTT
CASRTGTSTDTQYF
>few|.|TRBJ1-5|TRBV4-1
TGCGCCAGCAGTGTTCGGGTCTTGGGTGGGGGGAGATCGCCGCAGAATCAGCCCCAGCATTTT
CASSVRVLGGGRSPQNQPQHF
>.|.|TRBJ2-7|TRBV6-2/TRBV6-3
TGTGCCAGCAGTTATAGGGGTTTCCACGAGCAGTACTTC
CASSYRGFHEQYF
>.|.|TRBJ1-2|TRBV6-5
TGTGCCAGCAGTTACTCGAGGGCTAACTATGGCTACACCTTC
CASSYSRANYGYTF
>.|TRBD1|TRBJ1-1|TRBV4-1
TGCGCCAGCAGCCACCGACAGGGGGCGGAGAACACTGAAGCTTTCTTT
CASSHRQGAENTEAFF
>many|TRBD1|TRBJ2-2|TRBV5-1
TGCGCCAGCAACCCGGGACAGCACACCGGGGAGCTGTTTTTT
CASNPGQHTGELFF
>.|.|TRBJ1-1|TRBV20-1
TGCAGTGCTAGAATCCAGGGGACCACTGAAGCTTTCTTT
CSARIQGTTEAFF
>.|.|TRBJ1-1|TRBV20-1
TGCAGTGCTGAGGGGGGTAACACTGAAGCTTTCTTT
CSAEGGNTEAFF
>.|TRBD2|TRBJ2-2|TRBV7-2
TGTGCCAGCAGCCCGGGACTAGCTCTCGGGGAGCTGTTTTTT
CASSPGLALGELFF
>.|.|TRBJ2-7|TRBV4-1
TGCGCCAGCAGCCAAGGGCACCCCCCGGGCTACGAGCAGTACTTC
CASSQGHPPGYEQYF
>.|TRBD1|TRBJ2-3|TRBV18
TGTGCCAGCTCACCAAGGACAGGGGTCACAGATACGCAGTATTTT
CASSPRTGVTDTQYF
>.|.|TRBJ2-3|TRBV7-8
TGTGCCAGCAGCTTATGGATTGACACAGATACGCAGTATTTT
CASSLWIDTDTQYF
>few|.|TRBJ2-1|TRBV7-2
TGTGCCAGCAGCTTAGCCCAGGGTCATGCTGAGCAGTTCTTC
CASSLAQGHAEQFF
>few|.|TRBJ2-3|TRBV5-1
TGCGCCAGCAGCCCTACCCAGAGCGGCACAGATACGCAGTATTTT
CASSPTQSGTDTQYF
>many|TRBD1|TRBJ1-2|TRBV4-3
TGCGCCAGCAGCCAAGATCCCCCACCAGGGGGCTTTGGCTACACCTTC
CASSQDPPPGGFGYTF
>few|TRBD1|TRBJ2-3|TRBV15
TGTGCCACCGGGGACAGGGGGCTTTCAGATACGCAGTATTTT
CATGDRGLSDTQYF
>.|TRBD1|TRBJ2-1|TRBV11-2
TGTGCCAGCAGCTTATTGGGACAGGGGGTCGATGAGCAGTTCTTC
CASSLLGQGVDEQFF
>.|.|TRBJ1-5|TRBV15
TGTGCCACCAGCTCAAGGGGGAAGAGCAATCAGCCCCAGCATTTT
CATSSRGKSNQPQHF
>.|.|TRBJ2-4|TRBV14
TGTGCCAGCAGCCAAGATGGGGGATCGATTCAGTACTTC
CASSQDGGSIQYF
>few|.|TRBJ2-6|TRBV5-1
TGCGCCAGCTCCCCCCGGGGCCCGGGCCTATCTGGGGCCAACGTCCTGACTTTC
CASSPRGPGLSGANVLTF
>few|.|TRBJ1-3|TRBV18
TGTGCCAGCTCACCAAGGTTCCCCATCTCTGGAAACACCATATATTTT
CASSPRFPISGNTIYF